The present T cell receptor (beta chain) was sequenced within a study of blood T cell repertoires in COVID-19. Between the trimmed V and J ends, which lost 6 bases and 3 bases, there was a span of 11 bases. Germline values: CDR1 MDHEN, CDR2 SYDVKM. The CDR3 has 14 amino acids. Produced via immunoSEQ multiplex PCR; TCRdb's table is partial and in-frame only. The sample consists of 95,000 to 100,000 clones, 92% of them appearing once. The sample consisted of peripheral blood. This rearrangement joins TRBV28 to TRBJ1-4; a possible D gene is TRBD1 (5 bases). The sequence was collected from a man aged 50 to 60 with active COVID-19. DNA for the CDR3: TGTGCCAGCAGCCCCAGGGCGGCTAATGAAAAACTGTTTTTT. Its protein product is CASSPRAANEKLFF.